The rows below give T cell receptor beta chains drawn from one sample of a study of cytomegalovirus exposure and HLA in healthy donors. Sequencing used immunoSEQ multiplex PCR; TCRdb keeps in-frame clones, though not all of them. The table lists around 140,000 clones, 70% to 90% of them singletons. The source material was PBMCs. These receptors originate from a man aged 18 to 35 in good health and CMV-seropositive. Both conserved end residues are part of each CDR3. The D gene is left open where the match is weak. Rows give clone size only sometimes, using once, few, many, or a class for an expanded clone.

V: TRBV6-1
J: TRBJ2-7
size: few
D: TRBD1
CDR3: CASTQDGTGFAEQYF
DNA: TGTGCCAGCACTCAAGACGGGACAGGGTTCGCCGAGCAGTACTTC

V: TRBV6-5
J: TRBJ2-5
size: .
D: TRBD1
CDR3: CAITGTGETQYF
DNA: TGTGCCATCACCGGGACAGGTGAGACCCAGTACTTC

V: TRBV28
J: TRBJ1-1
size: .
D: .
CDR3: CASSMTANMNTEAFF
DNA: TGTGCCAGCAGTATGACAGCGAACATGAACACTGAAGCTTTCTTT

V: TRBV19
J: TRBJ1-4
size: .
D: .
CDR3: CASSLTVTNEKLFF
DNA: TGTGCCAGTAGTTTGACAGTGACTAATGAAAAACTGTTTTTT

V: TRBV6-5
J: TRBJ2-1
size: .
D: TRBD2
CDR3: CASRQGLADNEQFF
DNA: TGTGCCAGCAGGCAGGGACTAGCGGACAATGAGCAGTTCTTC

V: TRBV4-1
J: TRBJ2-1
size: .
D: .
CDR3: CASSQDQRGNEQFF
DNA: TGCGCCAGCAGCCAAGATCAAAGGGGGAATGAGCAGTTCTTC

V: TRBV6-6
J: TRBJ2-3
size: .
D: .
CDR3: CASREGPKDTQYF
DNA: TGTGCCAGCCGGGAAGGTCCAAAGGATACGCAGTATTTT

V: TRBV15
J: TRBJ1-2
size: .
D: .
CDR3: CATSRDLYGYTF
DNA: TGTGCCACCAGCAGAGACCTCTATGGCTACACCTTC

V: TRBV7-9
J: TRBJ2-7
size: .
D: .
CDR3: CASSLGAEQYF
DNA: TGTGCCAGCAGCCTTGGGGCAGAGCAGTACTTC

V: TRBV10-3
J: TRBJ2-1
size: .
D: TRBD1
CDR3: CAISGQGASSYNEQFF
DNA: TGTGCCATCAGTGGACAGGGGGCTAGCTCCTACAATGAGCAGTTCTTC

V: TRBV5-1
J: TRBJ2-2
size: .
D: .
CDR3: CASSLSYTGELFF
DNA: TGCGCCAGCAGCTTGAGCTACACCGGGGAGCTGTTTTTT

V: TRBV7-9
J: TRBJ1-2
size: .
D: .
CDR3: CASSETETYGYTF
DNA: TGTGCCAGCAGCGAGACAGAAACCTATGGCTACACCTTC

V: TRBV10-3
J: TRBJ2-5
size: .
D: TRBD1
CDR3: CATRGLKTQYF
DNA: TGTGCCACCAGGGGGCTCAAGACCCAGTACTTC

V: TRBV7-9
J: TRBJ1-1
size: .
D: .
CDR3: CASSLLRVNTEAFF
DNA: TGTGCCAGCAGCTTACTCAGGGTGAACACTGAAGCTTTCTTT

V: TRBV28
J: TRBJ1-2
size: .
D: .
CDR3: CASGGGPNYGYTF
DNA: TGTGCCAGCGGGGGGGGTCCCAACTATGGCTACACCTTC

V: TRBV28
J: TRBJ2-7
size: .
D: .
CDR3: CASSLRLVSYEQYF
DNA: TGTGCCAGCAGTTTAAGGCTAGTCAGCTACGAGCAGTACTTC

V: TRBV5-4
J: TRBJ2-5
size: many
D: .
CDR3: CASSPQSFGRRETQYF
DNA: TGTGCCAGCAGCCCCCAATCTTTTGGGAGAAGGGAGACCCAGTACTTC

V: TRBV29-1
J: TRBJ1-1
size: .
D: TRBD1
CDR3: CSAAARDRMNTEAFF
DNA: TGCAGCGCCGCGGCCCGGGACAGGATGAACACTGAAGCTTTCTTT

V: TRBV18
J: TRBJ2-5
size: .
D: TRBD1
CDR3: CASGKGQQETQYF
DNA: TGTGCCAGCGGGAAGGGACAGCAAGAGACCCAGTACTTC

V: TRBV28
J: TRBJ2-7
size: .
D: .
CDR3: CASARGLIYEQYF
DNA: TGTGCCAGCGCCAGAGGGCTGATCTACGAGCAGTACTTC

V: TRBV2
J: TRBJ1-5
size: .
D: TRBD1
CDR3: CASRKDRVGNQPQHF
DNA: TGTGCCAGCAGGAAGGACAGGGTGGGCAATCAGCCCCAGCATTTT

V: TRBV11-3
J: TRBJ1-3
size: .
D: .
CDR3: CASSFTGSGNTIYF
DNA: TGTGCCAGCAGCTTTACAGGTTCTGGAAACACCATATATTTT

V: TRBV11-3
J: TRBJ2-5
size: .
D: .
CDR3: CASSPSAETQYF
DNA: TGTGCCAGCAGTCCTTCCGCGGAGACCCAGTACTTC

V: TRBV7-6
J: TRBJ2-3
size: .
D: TRBD1
CDR3: CASSSPGQARGTDTQYF
DNA: TGTGCCAGCAGCTCACCCGGACAGGCCAGGGGCACAGATACGCAGTATTTT

V: TRBV21-1
J: TRBJ1-2
size: .
D: .
CDR3: CARGPGEDYGYTF
DNA: TGTGCCAGGGGTCCGGGGGAGGACTATGGCTACACCTTC

V: TRBV28
J: TRBJ1-1
size: .
D: .
CDR3: CASRDVAGDTEAFF
DNA: TGTGCCAGCAGGGACGTGGCAGGGGACACTGAAGCTTTCTTT

V: TRBV19
J: TRBJ1-5
size: .
D: .
CDR3: CASSVQGRQPQHF
DNA: TGTGCCAGTAGCGTACAGGGCAGGCAGCCCCAGCATTTT

V: TRBV5-1
J: TRBJ2-7
size: .
D: .
CDR3: CASSSGDGDLSYEQYF
DNA: TGCGCCAGCAGCTCGGGGGATGGGGACCTCTCCTACGAGCAGTACTTC

V: TRBV7-6
J: TRBJ1-1
size: .
D: .
CDR3: CASSLEQGGTEAFF
DNA: TGTGCCAGCAGCTTAGAACAGGGTGGCACTGAAGCTTTCTTT